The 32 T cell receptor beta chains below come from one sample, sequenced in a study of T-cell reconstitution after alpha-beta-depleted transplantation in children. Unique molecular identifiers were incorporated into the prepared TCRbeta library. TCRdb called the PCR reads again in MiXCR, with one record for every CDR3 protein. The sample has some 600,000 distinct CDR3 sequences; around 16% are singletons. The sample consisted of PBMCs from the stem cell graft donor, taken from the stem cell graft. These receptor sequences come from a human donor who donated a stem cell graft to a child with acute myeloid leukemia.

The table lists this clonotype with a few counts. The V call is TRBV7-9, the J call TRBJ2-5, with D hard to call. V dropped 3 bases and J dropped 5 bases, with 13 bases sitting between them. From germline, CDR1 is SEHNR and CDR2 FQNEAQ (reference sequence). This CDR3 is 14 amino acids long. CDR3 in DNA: TGTGCCAGCAGCTTCACCCTACAAACGGAGACCCAGTACTTC. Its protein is CASSFTLQTETQYF.

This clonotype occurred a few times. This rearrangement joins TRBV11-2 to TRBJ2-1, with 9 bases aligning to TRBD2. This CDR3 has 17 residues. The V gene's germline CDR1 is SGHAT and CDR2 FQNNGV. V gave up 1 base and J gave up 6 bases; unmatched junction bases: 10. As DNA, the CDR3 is TGTGCCAGCAGCTTAGTATCTAGCGGGGCCGGGGCCAATGAGCAGTTCTTC. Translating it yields CASSLVSSGAGANEQFF.

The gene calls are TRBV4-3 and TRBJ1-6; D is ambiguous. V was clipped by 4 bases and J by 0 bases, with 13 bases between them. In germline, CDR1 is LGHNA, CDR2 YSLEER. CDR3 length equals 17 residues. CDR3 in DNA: TGCGCCAGCAGCCGAAGGACCGGGAGCTCCTATAATTCACCCCTCCACTTT. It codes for CASSRRTGSSYNSPLHF.

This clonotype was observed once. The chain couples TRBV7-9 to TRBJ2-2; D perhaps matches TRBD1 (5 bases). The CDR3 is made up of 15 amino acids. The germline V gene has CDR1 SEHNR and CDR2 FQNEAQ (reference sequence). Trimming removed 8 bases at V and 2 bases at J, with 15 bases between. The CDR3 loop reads CASPKGPLNTGELFF. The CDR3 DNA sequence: TGTGCCAGCCCAAAGGGGCCCTTAAACACCGGGGAGCTGTTTTTT.

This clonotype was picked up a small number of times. CDR3 coding DNA: TGTGCCAGCAGAACCGACAGGGATGGAGGCTACACCTTC. Translated: CASRTDRDGGYTF. The chain carries TRBV6-6 and TRBJ1-2, with TRBD1 identical over 7 bases. With V trimmed by 6 bases and J by 8 bases, 9 bases remained unmatched. Per germline, CDR1 MNHNY and CDR2 SVGAGI (reference sequence). The CDR3 contains 13 residues.

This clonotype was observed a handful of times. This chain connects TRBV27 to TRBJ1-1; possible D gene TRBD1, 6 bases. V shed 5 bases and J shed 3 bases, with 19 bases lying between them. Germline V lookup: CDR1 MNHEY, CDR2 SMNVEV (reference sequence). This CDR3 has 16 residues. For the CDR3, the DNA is TGTGCCAGCAGTCCGAGATCCACAGGGAGGGACACTGAAGCTTTCTTT. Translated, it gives CASSPRSTGRDTEAFF.

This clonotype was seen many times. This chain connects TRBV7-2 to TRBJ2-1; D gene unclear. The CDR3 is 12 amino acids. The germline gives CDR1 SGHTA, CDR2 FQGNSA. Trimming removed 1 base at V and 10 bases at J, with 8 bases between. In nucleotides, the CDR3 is TGTGCCAGCAGCTTAGAGGGTTGGGAGCAGTTCTTC. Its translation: CASSLEGWEQFF.

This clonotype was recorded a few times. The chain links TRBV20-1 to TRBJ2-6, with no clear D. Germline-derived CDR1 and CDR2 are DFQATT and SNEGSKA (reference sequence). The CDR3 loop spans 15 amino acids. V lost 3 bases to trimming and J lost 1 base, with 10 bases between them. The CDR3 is CSARTDTSGANVLTF. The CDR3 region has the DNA TGCAGTGCTAGGACGGATACTTCTGGGGCCAACGTCCTGACTTTC.

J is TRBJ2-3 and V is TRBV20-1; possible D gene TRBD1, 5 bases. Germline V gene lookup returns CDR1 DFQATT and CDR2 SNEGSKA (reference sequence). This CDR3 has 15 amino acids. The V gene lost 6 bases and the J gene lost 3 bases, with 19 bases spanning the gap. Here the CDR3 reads CSAPRAGFGTDTQYF. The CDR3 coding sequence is TGCAGTGCCCCCAGGGCAGGGTTTGGGACAGATACGCAGTATTTT.

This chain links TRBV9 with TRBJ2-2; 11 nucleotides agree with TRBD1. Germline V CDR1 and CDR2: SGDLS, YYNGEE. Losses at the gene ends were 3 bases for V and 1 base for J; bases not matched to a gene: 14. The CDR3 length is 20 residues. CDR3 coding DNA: TGTGCCAGCAGCGCCAGCCGGGACAGGGGGGTCTTAGTGAACACCGGGGAGCTGTTTTTT. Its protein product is CASSASRDRGVLVNTGELFF.

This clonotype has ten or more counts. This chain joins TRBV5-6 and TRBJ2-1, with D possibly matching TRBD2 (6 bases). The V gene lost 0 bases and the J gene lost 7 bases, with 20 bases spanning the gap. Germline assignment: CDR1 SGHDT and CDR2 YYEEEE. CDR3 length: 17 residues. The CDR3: CASSLEGGPPGVNEQFF. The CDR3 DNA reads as TGTGCCAGCAGCTTGGAGGGAGGTCCCCCCGGGGTGAATGAGCAGTTCTTC.

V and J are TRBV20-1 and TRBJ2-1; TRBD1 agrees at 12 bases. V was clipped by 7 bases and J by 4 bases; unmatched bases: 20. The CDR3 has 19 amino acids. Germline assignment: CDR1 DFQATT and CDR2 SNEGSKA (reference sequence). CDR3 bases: TGCAGTGTCAAGAGTTGGGACAGGGGGCGGGGGACACGTTACAATGAGCAGTTCTTC. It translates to CSVKSWDRGRGTRYNEQFF.

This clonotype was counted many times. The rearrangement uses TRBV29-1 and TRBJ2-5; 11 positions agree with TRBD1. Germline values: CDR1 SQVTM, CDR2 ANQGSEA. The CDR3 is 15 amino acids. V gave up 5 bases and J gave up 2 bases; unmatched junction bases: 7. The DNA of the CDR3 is TGCAGCGTTCCCTCGGACAGGGGGCGACAAGAGACCCAGTACTTC. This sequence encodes CSVPSDRGRQETQYF.

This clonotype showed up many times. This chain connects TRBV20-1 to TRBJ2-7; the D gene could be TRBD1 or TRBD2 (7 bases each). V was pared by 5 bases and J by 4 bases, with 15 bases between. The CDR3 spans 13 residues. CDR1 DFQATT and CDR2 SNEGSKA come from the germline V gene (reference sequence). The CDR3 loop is CSALDREGYEQYF. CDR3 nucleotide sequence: TGCAGTGCTCTCGACAGGGAGGGGTACGAGCAGTACTTC.

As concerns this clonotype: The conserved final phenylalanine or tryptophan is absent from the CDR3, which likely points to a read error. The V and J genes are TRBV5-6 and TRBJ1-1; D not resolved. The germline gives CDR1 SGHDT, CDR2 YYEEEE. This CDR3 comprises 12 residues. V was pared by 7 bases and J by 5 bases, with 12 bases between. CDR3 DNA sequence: TGTGCCAGCCTTTCAGGATTAACTGAAGCTTTCCTT. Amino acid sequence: CASLSGLTEAFL.

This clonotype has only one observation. As DNA, the CDR3 is TGTGCCAGCAGTGAAGGGACTAGCGGGGTCTCCTACAATGAGCAGTTCTTC. Translated: CASSEGTSGVSYNEQFF. This chain connects TRBV25-1 to TRBJ2-1, with TRBD2 identical over 13 bases. The V segment lost 2 bases and the J segment 0 bases; nucleotides outside the gene matches: 1. The CDR3 contains 17 residues. Germline lookup yields CDR1 MGHDK and CDR2 SYGVNS.

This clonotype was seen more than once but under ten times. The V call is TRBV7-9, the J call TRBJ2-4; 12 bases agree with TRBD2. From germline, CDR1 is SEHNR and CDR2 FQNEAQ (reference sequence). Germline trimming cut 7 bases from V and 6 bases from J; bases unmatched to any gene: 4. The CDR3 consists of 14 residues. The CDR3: CASKTSGGGNIQYF. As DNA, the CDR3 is TGTGCCAGCAAGACTAGCGGGGGAGGAAACATTCAGTACTTC.

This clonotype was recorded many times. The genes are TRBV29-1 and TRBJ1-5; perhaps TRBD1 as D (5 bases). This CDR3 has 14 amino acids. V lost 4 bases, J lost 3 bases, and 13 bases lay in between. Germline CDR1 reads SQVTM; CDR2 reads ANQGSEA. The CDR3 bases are TGCAGCGTTGTGGGACTCGATCCCAATCAGCCCCAGCATTTT. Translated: CSVVGLDPNQPQHF.

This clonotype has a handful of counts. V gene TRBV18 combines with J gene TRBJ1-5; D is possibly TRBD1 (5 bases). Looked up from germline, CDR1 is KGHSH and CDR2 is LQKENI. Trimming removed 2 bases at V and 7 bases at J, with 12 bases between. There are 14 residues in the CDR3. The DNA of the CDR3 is TGTGCCAGCTCACCAAGCAGGGACTCGCAGCCCCAGCATTTT. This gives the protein CASSPSRDSQPQHF. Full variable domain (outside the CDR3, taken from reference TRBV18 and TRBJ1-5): NAGVMQNPRHLVRRRGQEARLRCSPMKGHSHVYWYRQLPEEGLKFMVYLQKENIIDESGMPKERFSAEFPKEGPSILRIQQVVRGDSAAYFCASSPSRDSQPQHFGDGTRLSIL.

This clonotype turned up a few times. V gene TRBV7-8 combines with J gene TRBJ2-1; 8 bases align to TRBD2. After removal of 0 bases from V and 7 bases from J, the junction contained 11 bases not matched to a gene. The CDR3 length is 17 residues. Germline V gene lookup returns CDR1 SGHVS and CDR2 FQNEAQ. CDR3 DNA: TGTGCCAGCAGCTTAGCGACGGGAGGGGCGACGGTTAATGAGCAGTTCTTC. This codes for CASSLATGGATVNEQFF.

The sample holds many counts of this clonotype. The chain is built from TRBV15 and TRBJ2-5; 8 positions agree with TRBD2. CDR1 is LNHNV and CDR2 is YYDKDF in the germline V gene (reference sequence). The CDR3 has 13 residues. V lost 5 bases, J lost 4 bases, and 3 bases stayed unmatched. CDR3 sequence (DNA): TGTGCCACCAGCCCTACTAGCGGAGAGACCCAGTACTTC. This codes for CATSPTSGETQYF. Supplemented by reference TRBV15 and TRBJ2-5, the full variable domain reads DAMVIQNPRYQVTQFGKPVTLSCSQTLNHNVMYWYQQKSSQAPKLLFHYYDKDFNNEADTPDNFQSRRPNTSFCFLDIRSPGLGDTAMYLCATSPTSGETQYFGPGTRLLVL.

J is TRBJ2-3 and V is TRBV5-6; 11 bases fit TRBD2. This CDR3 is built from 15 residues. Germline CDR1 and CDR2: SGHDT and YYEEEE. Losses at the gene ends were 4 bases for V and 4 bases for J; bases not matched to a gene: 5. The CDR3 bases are TGTGCCAGCAGCCATAGACTAGCGGGGCCAGATACGCAGTATTTT. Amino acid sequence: CASSHRLAGPDTQYF.

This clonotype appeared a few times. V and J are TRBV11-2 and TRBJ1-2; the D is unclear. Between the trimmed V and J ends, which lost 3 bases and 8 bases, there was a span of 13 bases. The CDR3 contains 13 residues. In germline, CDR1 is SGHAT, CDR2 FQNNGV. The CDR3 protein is CASSLDPSGGYTF. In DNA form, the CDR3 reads TGTGCCAGCAGCTTGGACCCGAGCGGGGGCTACACCTTC.

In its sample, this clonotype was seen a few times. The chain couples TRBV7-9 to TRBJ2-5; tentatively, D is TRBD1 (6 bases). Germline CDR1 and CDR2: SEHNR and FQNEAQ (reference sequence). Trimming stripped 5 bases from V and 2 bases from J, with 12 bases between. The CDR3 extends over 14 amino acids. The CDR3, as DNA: TGTGCCAGCAGCAATACCGGGACACAAGAGACCCAGTACTTC. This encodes CASSNTGTQETQYF.

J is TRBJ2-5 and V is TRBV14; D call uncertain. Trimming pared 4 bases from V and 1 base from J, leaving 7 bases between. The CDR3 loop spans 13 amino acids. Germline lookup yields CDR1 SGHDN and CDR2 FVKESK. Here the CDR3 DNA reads TGTGCCAGCAGCCGACACCTCCAAGAGACCCAGTACTTC. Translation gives CASSRHLQETQYF.

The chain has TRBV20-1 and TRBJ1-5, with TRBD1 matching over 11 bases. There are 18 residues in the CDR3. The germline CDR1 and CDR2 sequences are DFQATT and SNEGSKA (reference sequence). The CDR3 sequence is CSFRGGTGGRVSNQPQHF. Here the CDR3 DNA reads TGCAGCTTCCGAGGCGGGACAGGGGGGCGGGTTAGCAATCAGCCCCAGCATTTT.

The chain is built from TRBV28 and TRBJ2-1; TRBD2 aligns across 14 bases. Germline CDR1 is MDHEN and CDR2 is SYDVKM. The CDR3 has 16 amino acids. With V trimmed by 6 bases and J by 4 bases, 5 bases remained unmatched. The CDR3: CASSGLAGGYYNEQFF. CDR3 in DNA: TGTGCCAGCAGCGGACTAGCGGGGGGATATTACAATGAGCAGTTCTTC.

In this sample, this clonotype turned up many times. The CDR3 loop reads CSVVLTGETQYF. The CDR3 nucleotides read TGCAGCGTTGTCCTGACCGGGGAGACCCAGTACTTC. The genes are TRBV29-1 and TRBJ2-5; D not resolved. The CDR3 totals 12 residues. Germline V gene sequence: CDR1 SQVTM, CDR2 ANQGSEA. V was trimmed by 4 bases and J by 5 bases, leaving 11 bases between them.

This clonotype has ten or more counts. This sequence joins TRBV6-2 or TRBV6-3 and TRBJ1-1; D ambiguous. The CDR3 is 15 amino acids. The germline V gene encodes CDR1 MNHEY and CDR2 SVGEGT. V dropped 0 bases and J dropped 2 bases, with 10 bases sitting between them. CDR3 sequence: CASSYSIVRNTEAFF. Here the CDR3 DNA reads TGTGCCAGCAGTTACTCGATTGTCCGCAACACTGAAGCTTTCTTT.

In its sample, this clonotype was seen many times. CDR3 nucleotides: TGCAGTGCTAGAAAGCGGGGGAGCTACCAAGAGACCCAGTACTTC. Translation gives CSARKRGSYQETQYF. The chain recombines TRBV20-1 with TRBJ2-5; TRBD2 aligns across 8 bases. The ends lost 2 bases at V and 0 bases at J; junction bases unmatched: 5. This CDR3 is 15 amino acids long. Germline V CDR1 and CDR2: DFQATT, SNEGSKA (reference sequence).

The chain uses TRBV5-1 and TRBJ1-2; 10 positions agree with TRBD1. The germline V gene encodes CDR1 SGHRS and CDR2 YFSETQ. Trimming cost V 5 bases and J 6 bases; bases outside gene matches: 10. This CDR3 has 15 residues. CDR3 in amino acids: CASRDRDRGLDGYTF. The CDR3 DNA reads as TGCGCCAGCAGAGACCGGGACAGGGGCTTGGATGGCTACACCTTC. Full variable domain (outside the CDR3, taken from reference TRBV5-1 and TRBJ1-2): KAGVTQTPRYLIKTRGQQVTLSCSPISGHRSVSWYQQTPGQGLQFLFEYFSETQRNKGNFPGRFSGRQFSNSRSEMNVSTLELGDSALYLCASRDRDRGLDGYTFGSGTRLTVV.

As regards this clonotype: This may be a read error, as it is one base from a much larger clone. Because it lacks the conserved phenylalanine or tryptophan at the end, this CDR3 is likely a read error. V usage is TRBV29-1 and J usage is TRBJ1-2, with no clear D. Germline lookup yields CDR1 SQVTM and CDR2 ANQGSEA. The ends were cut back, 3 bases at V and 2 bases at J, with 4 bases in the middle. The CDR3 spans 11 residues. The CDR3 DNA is TGCAGCGTTGACGTGAACTATGGCTACACCGTC. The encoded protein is CSVDVNYGYTV.